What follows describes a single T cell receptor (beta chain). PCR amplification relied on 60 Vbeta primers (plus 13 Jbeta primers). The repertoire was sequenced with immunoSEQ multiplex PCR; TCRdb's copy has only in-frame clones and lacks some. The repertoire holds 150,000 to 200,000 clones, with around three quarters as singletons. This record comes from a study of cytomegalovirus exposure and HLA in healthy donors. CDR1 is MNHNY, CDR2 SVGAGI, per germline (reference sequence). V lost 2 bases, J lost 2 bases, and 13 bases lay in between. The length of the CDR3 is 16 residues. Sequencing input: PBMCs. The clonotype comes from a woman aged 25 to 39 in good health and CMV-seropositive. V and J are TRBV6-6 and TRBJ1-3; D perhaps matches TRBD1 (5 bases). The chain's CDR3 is CASSYPRQKTGNTIYF. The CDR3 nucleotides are TGTGCCAGCAGTTACCCGCGACAGAAAACTGGAAACACCATATATTTT.